This TCR beta chain was sequenced for a study of cytomegalovirus exposure and HLA in healthy donors. Background on the study: In terms of ancestry, the Caucasian-associated cluster contained roughly 80% of the 300 to 400 genotyped donors.

The donors gave bone marrow, and they were healthy. Per germline, CDR1 SGDLS and CDR2 YYNGEE. The ends lost 4 bases at V and 2 bases at J; junction bases unmatched: 11. This CDR3 is built from 16 residues. PCR involved 60 Vbeta and 13 Jbeta primers. Authors' data handling: A later analysis counted around 80 million unique TCR beta chains, 10 million to 12 million shared. Data came from immunoSEQ multiplex PCR; TCRdb stores just in-frame clones and leaves some out. The D gene and trimming were derived from the DNA, and the V and J assignments and clone size from that table. The sample consists of about 200,000 clones, around 86% of them appearing once.

V is TRBV9 and J is TRBJ2-5, with TRBD2 matching 7 bases. The specimen sequenced was PBMCs. The clonotype comes from a woman aged 50 to 60 in good health and CMV-seropositive. The CDR3 protein is CASSPSQAGVQETQYF. CDR3 coding DNA: TGTGCCAGCAGCCCCTCGCAGGCGGGGGTTCAAGAGACCCAGTACTTC.